This T cell receptor beta chain was sequenced during a study of T cell clonotyping in hematopoietic cell transplantation. General study findings and limits: Without cell sorting, CD4 versus CD8 contributions remain unresolved. Recipient TCR diversity dropped after transplant; expanded clonotypes rose from day 30 to 180.

Libraries were prepared by immunoSEQ multiplex PCR; TCRdb keeps only in-frame clonotypes and omits some of them. This table holds a few thousand clones, about two thirds found once. The CDR3 has 13 amino acids. Looked up from germline, CDR1 is MNHEY and CDR2 is SVGAGI. Trimming removed 2 bases at V and 6 bases at J, with 11 bases between. Recipient blood drawn about 28 days pretransplant and days 30, 100, 180 after. A word on this clone: The antigen is undetermined.

This receptor was identified in a male patient aged 60 to 75 who had an allogeneic stem cell transplant, so the T cells may come from the graft donor. Some clones in this sample may be carry-over from other donors' samples. Sequenced material: PBMCs, taken 100 days after allogeneic stem cell transplant. The chain joins TRBV6-5 to TRBJ2-7; D possibly corresponds to TRBD2 (5 bases). CDR3 region: CASSYGPRGEQYF. The DNA of the CDR3 is TGTGCCAGCAGTTACGGGCCTCGGGGCGAGCAGTACTTC.